The clone carrying this TCR beta chain appeared many times. Its matching antigen is unknown. This record comes from a study of T-cell reconstitution after alpha-beta-depleted transplantation in children. Findings and limits, study-wide: Newly produced T cells mostly provided counts and TCRbeta diversity after one year, as hyperexpanded clones declined. Reportedly, alpha-beta T cells present about two months post-transplant originated from several hundred expanded clones of graft origin. Certain patients had high TCRbeta diversity at day 60, and it came from recipient T cells and thymic progenitors that survived.

Unique molecular identifiers were used in preparing the TCRbeta library. TCRdb reanalysed the PCR reads using MiXCR and keeps one entry per CDR3 protein. The top ten hold about 0.79% of the sample, which has approximately 630,000 distinct CDR3 sequences, around 12% seen once. Germline assignment: CDR1 KGHSH and CDR2 LQKENI. V was trimmed by 5 bases and J by 8 bases, leaving 12 bases between them. The CDR3 contains 12 residues. The chain is built from TRBV18 and TRBJ1-1, with D unclear. The input for sequencing was PBMCs, taken before TCRalphabeta/CD19-depleted stem cell transplant. The TCR was taken from a girl aged 2-9 years with congenital amegakaryocytic thrombocytopenia, due to receive a stem cell transplant. The CDR3 loop reads CASSESLREAFF. The CDR3 nucleotides are TGTGCCAGCTCAGAGAGCCTTCGAGAAGCTTTCTTT.